What follows is one T cell receptor (beta chain) and its context. The data were taken from a study of control samples from healthy donors and cancer patients. Data came from immunoSEQ multiplex PCR; TCRdb stores just in-frame clones and leaves some out. The table has some 65,000 clones, 84% seen once. This CDR3 region has 13 residues. V was shortened by 0 bases and J by 3 bases, with 6 bases between the two germline ends. From germline, CDR1 is SGDLS and CDR2 YYNGEE. The sample taken for sequencing was PBMCs. The receptor was derived from a woman aged 45-65 years with lung cancer. V gene TRBV9 combines with J gene TRBJ1-2; D gene ambiguous. The CDR3 loop is CASSVEGDYGYTF. The CDR3 bases are TGTGCCAGCAGCGTAGAAGGAGACTATGGCTACACCTTC.